The rows below give T cell receptor beta chains drawn from one sample of a study of cytomegalovirus exposure and HLA in healthy donors. Using immunoSEQ multiplex PCR, the repertoire was profiled, and TCRdb retains in-frame clones only, with some absent. The data show over 200,000 clones, with around nine tenths seen just once and about 1% held by the top ten. Sequenced: PBMCs. These receptors were collected from a woman younger than 30 in good health and CMV-seronegative. The CDR3 runs from the conserved cysteine through the conserved F or W. A D gene is named only where the DNA matches it firmly. Clone sizes are given selectively: once, few, many, or a class where the clone is expanded.

>TRBJ2-7|-|-|TRBV10-3
CAISEPIAGESYEQYF
TGTGCCATCAGTGAACCAATTGCAGGGGAGTCCTACGAGCAGTACTTC
>TRBJ2-6|-|TRBD1|TRBV9
CASSGISGQGTYGANVLTF
TGTGCCAGCAGCGGGATATCGGGACAGGGAACTTATGGGGCCAACGTCCTGACTTTC
>TRBJ2-1|once|TRBD2|TRBV4-2
CASSQSGVAGEDNEQFF
TGTGCCAGCAGCCAATCCGGGGTAGCGGGAGAGGACAATGAGCAGTTCTTC
>TRBJ2-2|-|-|TRBV7-6
CASSLILATGELFF
TGTGCCAGCAGCTTGATTTTGGCCACCGGGGAGCTGTTTTTT
>TRBJ2-1|-|TRBD2|TRBV7-6
CASSLGGSSNEQFF
TGTGCCAGCAGCTTAGGCGGGAGCTCAAATGAGCAGTTCTTC
>TRBJ1-1|-|-|TRBV25-1
CASSESGFTEAFF
TGTGCCAGCAGTGAATCAGGGTTCACTGAAGCTTTCTTT
>TRBJ1-2|-|-|TRBV11-2
CASTSGGSYGYTF
TGTGCCAGCACCAGCGGGGGAAGCTATGGCTACACCTTC
>TRBJ1-2|-|TRBD1|TRBV19
CASSIKQGWNGYTF
TGTGCCAGTAGTATCAAACAGGGGTGGAATGGCTACACCTTC
>TRBJ1-5|-|-|TRBV11-2
CASSKDTYQPQHF
TGTGCCAGCAGTAAAGACACGTATCAGCCCCAGCATTTT
>TRBJ2-1|few|TRBD2|TRBV11-2
CASSMGLAGVGEFF
TGTGCCAGCAGCATGGGACTAGCGGGGGTGGGGGAGTTCTTC
>TRBJ1-2|-|-|TRBV27
CASRPTGPNYGYTF
TGTGCCAGCAGGCCTACAGGGCCCAACTATGGCTACACCTTC
>TRBJ2-3|once|-|TRBV10-2
CASSDPAGLSTDTQYF
TGCGCCAGCAGTGACCCAGCGGGCCTAAGCACAGATACGCAGTATTTT
>TRBJ2-3|-|TRBD2|TRBV7-2
CASSLGPSGSTDTQYF
TGTGCCAGCAGCTTAGGGCCTAGCGGTTCCACAGATACGCAGTATTTT
>TRBJ2-3|-|TRBD2|TRBV2
CASTRSGGSTDTQYF
TGTGCCAGCACTAGGAGCGGGGGGAGCACAGATACGCAGTATTTT
>TRBJ1-2|-|-|TRBV2
CASSDLYYSYTF
TGTGCCAGCAGTGATTTGTACTATAGCTACACCTTC
>TRBJ1-2|-|TRBD1|TRBV6-5
CASSYARGDGYTF
TGTGCCAGCAGTTACGCCAGGGGGGATGGCTACACCTTC
>TRBJ1-2|-|-|TRBV5-4
CASSLATYGYTF
TGTGCCAGCAGCCTGGCAACCTATGGTTACACCTTC
>TRBJ1-1|-|-|TRBV6-5
CASSEILRDTEAFF
TGTGCCAGCAGTGAAATCCTCAGGGACACTGAAGCTTTCTTT
>TRBJ2-1|-|TRBD2|TRBV7-2
CASSKGGLETTEQFF
TGTGCCAGCAGCAAAGGCGGACTAGAAACAACAGAGCAGTTCTTC
>TRBJ1-2|-|-|TRBV4-1
CASSPGFGEDGYTF
TGCGCCAGCAGCCCCGGTTTTGGGGAGGATGGCTACACCTTC
>TRBJ2-4|-|-|TRBV19
CASSITEPAKNIQYF
TGTGCCAGTAGTATCACAGAACCGGCCAAAAACATTCAGTACTTC
>TRBJ1-4|-|TRBD1|TRBV5-4
CASSLQGKSEKLFF
TGTGCCAGCAGCTTACAGGGGAAAAGCGAAAAACTGTTTTTT
>TRBJ2-5|-|TRBD1|TRBV18
CASSPLSSGGLETQYF
TGTGCCAGCTCACCATTATCATCAGGGGGCCTGGAGACCCAGTACTTC
>TRBJ2-3|-|TRBD2|TRBV5-4
CASSFAGGSADTQYF
TGTGCCAGCAGCTTTGCGGGAGGGAGCGCAGATACGCAGTATTTT
>TRBJ2-3|-|TRBD2|TRBV7-6
CASSLGPPGGSGADTQYF
TGTGCCAGCAGCTTGGGTCCTCCTGGCGGGAGTGGCGCAGATACGCAGTATTTT
>TRBJ1-1|few|-|TRBV7-9
CASTLPGGQGKNTEAFF
TGTGCCAGCACCCTACCTGGGGGCCAAGGGAAGAACACTGAAGCTTTCTTT